The 21 T cell receptor beta chains given below trace back to one sample, sequenced in a study of cytomegalovirus exposure and HLA in healthy donors. Primers included in the PCR were 60 Vbeta and 13 Jbeta primers. The protocol was immunoSEQ multiplex PCR, while the TCRdb copy is restricted to in-frame clones and leaves out a portion. Of 150,000 to 200,000 clones listed, around 75% are singletons. Source material: PBMCs. The receptors derive from a man aged 18 to 30 in good health and CMV-seropositive.

The chain uses TRBV13 and TRBJ2-1; 11 nucleotides align to TRBD2. The CDR3 is 17 amino acids. Germline V gene lookup returns CDR1 PRHDT and CDR2 FYEKMQ (reference sequence). The junction had 10 bases not matched to a gene; V was cut back by 5 bases and J by 4 bases. CDR3 in amino acids: CASSREILAGGYNEQFF. The CDR3 nucleotides are TGTGCCAGCAGCCGAGAAATTCTAGCGGGGGGTTACAATGAGCAGTTCTTC.

V usage is TRBV6-5 and J usage is TRBJ2-1; 7 nucleotides match TRBD2. The CDR3 spans 15 residues. CDR1 is MNHEY and CDR2 is SVGAGI in the germline V gene. Germline trimming cut 2 bases from V and 6 bases from J; bases unmatched to any gene: 7. In DNA, the CDR3 is TGTGCCAGCAGTTACGGGAGGGGAGGAGGCAATGAGCAGTTCTTC. Its translation is CASSYGRGGGNEQFF.

There are a few counts of this clone. V gene TRBV29-1 combines with J gene TRBJ2-2; D may be TRBD1 (5 bases). The CDR3 loop spans 12 amino acids. Germline assignment: CDR1 SQVTM and CDR2 ANQGSEA. V lost 7 bases, J lost 8 bases, and 14 bases lay in between. The CDR3 here is CSGHTPGGELFF. In DNA form, the CDR3 reads TGCAGCGGCCACACCCCAGGGGGGGAGCTGTTTTTT.

This sequence joins TRBV14 and TRBJ1-2; possible D gene TRBD1, 5 bases. Germline V CDR1 and CDR2: SGHDN, FVKESK. V lost 1 base to trimming and J lost 5 bases, with 11 bases between them. There are 14 residues in the CDR3. CDR3 region: CASSQAVRGYGYTF. CDR3 sequence (DNA): TGTGCCAGCAGCCAAGCCGTGCGGGGGTATGGCTACACCTTC.

This clone was detected once. This sequence joins TRBV5-1 and TRBJ1-1, with D possibly matching TRBD1 (5 bases). The length of the CDR3 is 16 residues. V gave up 0 bases and J gave up 1 base, with 13 bases separating them. The germline gives CDR1 SGHRS, CDR2 YFSETQ. The CDR3 region is CASSLGQGGANTEAFF. The CDR3, as DNA: TGCGCCAGCAGCTTGGGGCAGGGTGGAGCGAACACTGAAGCTTTCTTT.

The chain links TRBV7-9 to TRBJ1-5, with 8 bases lining up with TRBD1. After removal of 5 bases from V and 5 bases from J, the junction contained 5 bases not matched to a gene. The CDR3 length is 14 residues. CDR1 is SEHNR, CDR2 FQNEAQ, per germline (reference sequence). CDR3 DNA sequence: TGTGCCAGCAGCCCCTCAGGGGGCCATCAGCCCCAGCATTTT. Its translation is CASSPSGGHQPQHF.

V gene TRBV27 combines with J gene TRBJ1-4, with D perhaps TRBD1 (5 bases). V gave up 1 base and J gave up 2 bases, with 5 bases separating them. CDR1 is MNHEY, CDR2 SMNVEV, per germline (reference sequence). There are 14 residues in the CDR3. The CDR3 reads CASSLWGTNEKLFF. In nucleotides, the CDR3 is TGTGCCAGCAGTTTATGGGGCACTAATGAAAAACTGTTTTTT.

This rearrangement joins TRBV11-2 to TRBJ2-5; tentative D call: TRBD2 (5 bases). CDR1 is SGHAT, CDR2 FQNNGV, per germline. Trimming removed 3 bases at V and 4 bases at J, with 9 bases between. There are 13 residues in the CDR3. CDR3 sequence reads: CASSLGALETQYF. The CDR3 region has the DNA TGTGCCAGCAGCTTGGGAGCTTTAGAGACCCAGTACTTC.

This clone was seen more than once but under ten times. The rearrangement uses TRBV6-1 and TRBJ2-3; D unclear. Trimming took 2 bases from V and 14 from J, leaving 11 bases between them. CDR3 size: 11 residues. Germline V gene data show CDR1 as MNHNS and CDR2 as SASEGT. The CDR3 reads CASSEISRSYF. The CDR3, as DNA: TGTGCCAGCAGTGAAATCTCTCGTTCGTATTTT.

The CDR3 here is CASAQTGDEQFF. The DNA for the CDR3 is TGTGCTAGTGCCCAGACAGGGGACGAGCAGTTCTTC. The chain combines TRBV12-5 with TRBJ2-1; 8 bases fit TRBD1. This CDR3 has 12 residues. V was clipped by 7 bases and J by 10 bases; unmatched bases: 6. Germline CDR1 reads LGHNT; CDR2 reads FRNRAP.

The chain links TRBV30 to TRBJ2-3; tentatively, D is TRBD2 (6 bases). This CDR3 has 13 residues. CDR1 and CDR2 (germline): GTSNPN, SVGIG (reference sequence). V was clipped by 4 bases and J by 9 bases, with 17 bases between them. CDR3 amino acids: CAWTPSAGRTQYF. The CDR3 coding sequence is TGTGCCTGGACCCCTAGCGCAGGAAGGACGCAGTATTTT.

The chain links TRBV30 to TRBJ1-2; weak D call: TRBD1 (5 bases). V lost 1 base and J 2 bases, leaving 8 bases between the germline ends. In germline, CDR1 is GTSNPN, CDR2 SVGIG (reference sequence). The CDR3 consists of 13 residues. The CDR3 loop is CAWSGTPNYGYTF. CDR3 DNA sequence: TGTGCCTGGAGTGGGACACCCAACTATGGCTACACCTTC.

This rearrangement joins TRBV5-4 to TRBJ2-5, with 7 bases aligning to TRBD1. V lost 0 bases, J lost 3 bases, and 5 bases stayed unmatched. CDR1 is SGHNT, CDR2 YYREEE, per germline (reference sequence). CDR3 length: 15 amino acids. For the CDR3, the DNA is TGTGCCAGCAGCTTGGTCCAGCAGGGGGAAGAGACCCAGTACTTC. Translating it yields CASSLVQQGEETQYF.

This sequence joins TRBV29-1 and TRBJ1-5; D is possibly TRBD1 (5 bases). Per germline, CDR1 SQVTM and CDR2 ANQGSEA. The V end lost 7 bases, the J end lost 4 bases, and 14 bases lay between the germline ends. The CDR3 sequence is 13 residues long. The CDR3 sequence: CSATLGGNQPQHF. In nucleotides, the CDR3 is TGCAGCGCCACCCTCGGGGGGAATCAGCCCCAGCATTTT.

This clone was counted only a few times. The V call is TRBV30, the J call TRBJ1-6; D is uncertain. Germline loops: CDR1 GTSNPN, CDR2 SVGIG (reference sequence). This CDR3 has 14 amino acids. Trimming took 2 bases from V and 3 from J, leaving 8 bases between them. The CDR3 DNA sequence: TGTGCCTGGAGTAAATCAATCTATAATTCACCCCTCCACTTT. Translated, it gives CAWSKSIYNSPLHF.

This clone was counted between two and nine times. The chain is built from TRBV6-5 and TRBJ1-2, with TRBD1 matching over 7 bases. The germline V gene has CDR1 MNHEY and CDR2 SVGAGI. CDR3 length: 15 amino acids. V shed 6 bases, J shed 2 bases, and the junction held 9 bases outside the gene matches. As DNA, the CDR3 is TGTGCCAGCAGCTTATACGGGACAGAGAACTATGGCTACACCTTC. It codes for CASSLYGTENYGYTF.

The rearrangement links TRBV5-1 to TRBJ1-2; D unresolved. Germline V lookup: CDR1 SGHRS, CDR2 YFSETQ. With 0 bases removed from V and 0 bases from J, the gap between germline ends came to 12 bases. The CDR3 loop spans 16 amino acids. The CDR3 nucleotides read TGCGCCAGCAGCTTGGACCCCCAACAAACTAACTATGGCTACACCTTC. This gives the protein CASSLDPQQTNYGYTF.

The table lists this clone with a few counts. The chain is built from TRBV6-1 and TRBJ2-3; maybe TRBD1 (6 bases). V gave up 7 bases and J gave up 1 base, with 9 bases separating them. The CDR3 is 13 amino acids. The germline V gene has CDR1 MNHNS and CDR2 SASEGT. The CDR3 sequence: CASNRQGTDTQYF. The CDR3 DNA reads TGTGCCAGCAACAGACAGGGCACAGATACGCAGTATTTT.

V and J are TRBV7-2 and TRBJ1-4; 7 bases align to TRBD1. The CDR3 has 13 amino acids. CDR1 is SGHTA, CDR2 FQGNSA, per germline. The ends lost 7 bases at V and 8 bases at J; junction bases unmatched: 7. Written as DNA, the CDR3 is TGTGCCAGCACCCCGACAGGGAGGGAAAAACTGTTTTTT. Its translation is CASTPTGREKLFF.

This clone was seen only once. V and J are TRBV4-1 and TRBJ1-1; a possible D gene is TRBD1 (6 bases). CDR3 length equals 15 residues. V gave up 4 bases and J gave up 0 bases, with 12 bases separating them. Germline V gene sequence: CDR1 MGHRA, CDR2 YSYEKL. CDR3 DNA sequence: TGCGCCAGCAGCCGAGCCGGGGACATGAACACTGAAGCTTTCTTT. It codes for CASSRAGDMNTEAFF.

CDR3 bases: TGTGCCAGCAGACCCACCCCGGGACTGAAAGAGACCCAGTACTTC. Translated: CASRPTPGLKETQYF. J is TRBJ2-5 and V is TRBV2, with D perhaps TRBD2 (6 bases). Germline V lookup: CDR1 SNHLY, CDR2 FYNNEI. CDR3 length: 15 amino acids. Trimming pared 6 bases from V and 3 bases from J, leaving 17 bases between.